These 21 T cell receptor beta chains share one sample of origin, sequenced in a study of blood T cell repertoires in COVID-19. Sequencing was performed with immunoSEQ multiplex PCR; in TCRdb, only in-frame clones are kept and a portion is missing. The table has about 76,000 clones, around 82% seen once. The sequenced sample consisted of peripheral blood. The source is a human donor in a cohort sampled during active COVID-19.

In its sample, this clone was seen a few times. This chain connects TRBV25-1 to TRBJ1-6, with 7 bases identical to TRBD1. Germline trimming cut 0 bases from V and 5 bases from J; bases unmatched to any gene: 4. CDR3 length: 16 residues. Germline lookup yields CDR1 MGHDK and CDR2 SYGVNS. CDR3 nucleotides: TGTGCCAGCAGTGAATACACAGGGGTCCATAATTCACCCCTCCACTTT. Translating gives CASSEYTGVHNSPLHF.

This clone has just a few counts. The chain links TRBV18 to TRBJ1-1; 9 nucleotides align to TRBD1. The CDR3 loop spans 14 amino acids. V lost 3 bases, J lost 4 bases, and 3 bases stayed unmatched. CDR1 is KGHSH and CDR2 is LQKENI in the germline V gene. The CDR3 is CASSPGQGSTEAFF. CDR3 DNA: TGTGCCAGCTCACCGGGACAGGGCAGCACTGAAGCTTTCTTT.

The rearrangement joins TRBV15 to TRBJ2-5, with 9 nucleotides matching TRBD2. The CDR3 covers 16 residues. The junction had 6 bases not matched to a gene; V was cut back by 3 bases and J by 1 base. The germline CDR1 and CDR2 sequences are LNHNV and YYDKDF (reference sequence). This chain's CDR3 is CATSSETSGPQETQYF. CDR3 DNA sequence: TGTGCCACCAGCAGCGAGACTAGCGGACCCCAAGAGACCCAGTACTTC. Drawing the rest from reference TRBV15 and TRBJ2-5, the complete variable domain is DAMVIQNPRYQVTQFGKPVTLSCSQTLNHNVMYWYQQKSSQAPKLLFHYYDKDFNNEADTPDNFQSRRPNTSFCFLDIRSPGLGDTAMYLCATSSETSGPQETQYFGPGTRLLVL.

This chain joins TRBV4-1 and TRBJ2-7; a possible D gene is TRBD2 (6 bases). V gave up 4 bases and J gave up 4 bases, with 17 bases separating them. The CDR3 is 15 residues long. Germline CDR1 reads MGHRA; CDR2 reads YSYEKL. CDR3 in DNA: TGCGCCAGCAGCCCTGGGAAAAATGGGGGGTACGAGCAGTACTTC. It yields the protein CASSPGKNGGYEQYF.

The chain has TRBV9 and TRBJ2-3; 10 positions agree with TRBD2. Germline lookup yields CDR1 SGDLS and CDR2 YYNGEE. The ends lost 3 bases at V and 0 bases at J; junction bases unmatched: 4. This CDR3 has 16 residues. CDR3 sequence reads: CASSAGTSASTDTQYF. For the CDR3, the DNA is TGTGCCAGCAGCGCCGGGACTAGCGCTAGCACAGATACGCAGTATTTT.

The V and J genes are TRBV18 and TRBJ1-6; D not certain. V shed 3 bases and J shed 0 bases, with 9 bases lying between them. CDR3 length: 16 amino acids. CDR1 KGHSH and CDR2 LQKENI come from the germline V gene. CDR3 sequence reads: CASSPGPSSYNSPLHF. CDR3 nucleotides: TGTGCCAGCTCACCTGGGCCCAGCTCCTATAATTCACCCCTCCACTTT.

This clone was picked up one time. This chain connects TRBV10-2 to TRBJ1-6; 8 bases fit TRBD1. The trim removed 7 bases at V and 14 bases at J, leaving 10 bases unmatched. Germline CDR1 WSHSY, CDR2 SAAADI. This CDR3 has 13 residues. This CDR3 reads CASTLQGGRTLHF. The CDR3 coding sequence is TGCGCCAGCACCCTACAGGGGGGAAGGACCCTCCACTTT.

The CDR3 region is CASSFEQAGEQYF. Written as DNA, the CDR3 is TGCGCCAGCAGCTTTGAACAGGCCGGCGAGCAGTACTTC. The chain recombines TRBV5-1 with TRBJ2-7; TRBD1 might be the D (5 bases). V was trimmed by 2 bases and J by 6 bases, leaving 12 bases between them. CDR1 is SGHRS, CDR2 YFSETQ, per germline. The CDR3 is made up of 13 amino acids.

V usage is TRBV1 and J usage is TRBJ2-7; no check of the table's D call, TRBD2, against the DNA was made. TRBV1 is recorded as a pseudogene. The CDR3 runs to 16 residues. The CDR3 protein is CTSSQPQTSGAYEQYF. The DNA for the CDR3 is TGCACCAGCAGCCAACCCCAGACTAGCGGGGCCTACGAGCAGTACTTC.

CDR3 amino acids: CASSLQQNEQFF. The CDR3 DNA follows: TGTGCCAGCAGCTTACAGCAAAATGAGCAGTTCTTC. This chain links TRBV5-4 with TRBJ2-1; D unresolved. The CDR3 is made up of 12 amino acids. V lost 2 bases and J lost 7, with 7 bases in between. Germline-derived CDR1 and CDR2 are SGHNT and YYREEE (reference sequence). The entire variable domain, with the rest obtained from reference TRBV5-4 and TRBJ2-1, is as follows: ETGVTQSPTHLIKTRGQQVTLRCSSQSGHNTVSWYQQALGQGPQFIFQYYREEENGRGNFPPRFSGLQFPNYSSELNVNALELDDSALYLCASSLQQNEQFFGPGTRLTVL.

This rearrangement joins TRBV11-2 to TRBJ2-2, with 8 bases fitting TRBD2. This CDR3 contains 15 residues. With 7 bases clipped from V and 1 base from J, the junction kept 5 bases outside the gene matches. Germline lookup yields CDR1 SGHAT and CDR2 FQNNGV. The CDR3 is CASNQAGGNTGELFF. The CDR3 DNA sequence: TGTGCCAGCAACCAGGCGGGGGGGAACACCGGGGAGCTGTTTTTT.

In this sample, this clone turned up once. The rearrangement uses TRBV18 and TRBJ2-7; TRBD1 aligns across 7 bases. With V trimmed by 1 base and J by 0 bases, 3 bases remained unmatched. The CDR3 extends over 15 amino acids. CDR1 and CDR2 from the germline V gene are KGHSH and LQKENI. The CDR3 DNA sequence: TGTGCCAGCTCACCACAGACAGGGAGCTCCTACGAGCAGTACTTC. This gives the protein CASSPQTGSSYEQYF. Filled out from reference TRBV18 and TRBJ2-7, the complete variable domain reads NAGVMQNPRHLVRRRGQEARLRCSPMKGHSHVYWYRQLPEEGLKFMVYLQKENIIDESGMPKERFSAEFPKEGPSILRIQQVVRGDSAAYFCASSPQTGSSYEQYFGPGTRLTVT.

Comment on this clone: Distinct nucleotide sequences in the sample also encode this CDR3. This chain uses TRBV4-3 with TRBJ2-1; no reliable D call. Germline V gene data show CDR1 as LGHNA and CDR2 as YSLEER. CDR3 size: 13 residues. Trimming took 1 base from V and 4 from J, leaving 5 bases between them. CDR3 sequence: CASSQGAYNEQFF. The CDR3 coding sequence is TGCGCCAGCAGCCAAGGGGCTTACAATGAGCAGTTCTTC.

This sequence joins TRBV15 and TRBJ2-7; 10 bases match TRBD2. CDR1 is LNHNV and CDR2 is YYDKDF in the germline V gene (reference sequence). V shed 5 bases and J 4 bases; nucleotides not matched to a gene: 8. The CDR3 has 15 residues. The CDR3, as DNA: TGTGCCACCAGCGATGGGTGGACTAGCGGTTACGAGCAGTACTTC. Protein product: CATSDGWTSGYEQYF.

The chain links TRBV5-5 to TRBJ2-2; 9 bases are shared with TRBD1. CDR1 is SGHKS and CDR2 is YYEKEE in the germline V gene (reference sequence). This CDR3 has 15 residues. V dropped 4 bases and J dropped 5; count of bases not matched to a gene: 6. The DNA for the CDR3 is TGTGCCAGCAGCCTCGCCGGGACAGGGACCGGGGAGCTGTTTTTT. Translated: CASSLAGTGTGELFF.

The genes are TRBV6-6 and TRBJ2-3, with 12 bases matching TRBD2. This CDR3 has 15 residues. The V segment lost 6 bases and the J segment 3 bases; nucleotides outside the gene matches: 4. Germline V CDR1 and CDR2: MNHNY, SVGAGI (reference sequence). The CDR3: CASSPGLAGTDTQYF. The CDR3 bases are TGTGCCAGCAGCCCCGGACTAGCGGGGACAGATACGCAGTATTTT.

This chain connects TRBV21-1 to TRBJ1-6; the table's TRBD1 call for D was not verified on the DNA. TRBV21-1 is an annotated pseudogene. The CDR3 totals 20 residues. This CDR3 reads CASRAEGQGAGRSYNSPLHF. Written as DNA, the CDR3 is TGTGCCAGCAGAGCCGAAGGACAGGGGGCGGGGAGGTCCTATAATTCACCCCTCCACTTT.

V is TRBV18 and J is TRBJ1-2; D unclear. The CDR3 runs to 12 residues. Trimming removed 4 bases at V and 6 bases at J, with 9 bases between. Germline lookup yields CDR1 KGHSH and CDR2 LQKENI. CDR3 residues: CASSRGMDGYTF. In DNA form, the CDR3 reads TGTGCCAGCTCACGAGGGATGGATGGCTACACCTTC.

The J gene is TRBJ2-2, the V gene TRBV18; D may be TRBD2 (5 bases). CDR3 length equals 14 residues. Germline CDR1 and CDR2: KGHSH and LQKENI. Trimming left V 6 bases short and J 2 bases short, with 10 bases between. CDR3 DNA sequence: TGTGCCAGCTCCCCGACTATTAACACCGGGGAGCTGTTTTTT. Protein product: CASSPTINTGELFF.

CDR3 loop: CASSPGLSKGTGELFF. The CDR3, as DNA: TGCGCCAGCAGCCCGGGACTTTCAAAGGGCACCGGGGAGCTGTTTTTT. This chain links TRBV5-1 with TRBJ2-2; the D gene is possibly TRBD2 (6 bases). The CDR3 runs to 16 residues. Germline lookup yields CDR1 SGHRS and CDR2 YFSETQ. Trimming stripped 4 bases from V and 4 bases from J, with 17 bases between.

This chain uses TRBV14 with TRBJ2-1, with D maybe TRBD1 (6 bases). CDR3 length: 16 residues. Per the germline V gene, CDR1 is SGHDN and CDR2 is FVKESK. With 4 bases removed from V and 0 bases from J, the gap between germline ends came to 13 bases. The CDR3 reads CASSPLGTISYNEQFF. CDR3 sequence (DNA): TGTGCCAGCAGCCCCCTCGGGACAATCTCCTACAATGAGCAGTTCTTC.